The TCR beta chain under discussion was sequenced for a study of T cell repertoires in cytomegalovirus infection. For this clonotype: What it binds is unknown.

General study findings and limits: CMV-specific TCR beta clonotypes restricted by HLA-C dominated the ex vivo response.

From the reads, TCRdb called clonotypes with MiXCR, one entry per CDR3 protein. The data hold more than 350,000 distinct CDR3 sequences, with 31% observed a single time. The sequenced material came from PBMCs. The clonotype was recovered from a human donor in good health (CMV status not recorded). Some clones in this sample may be carry-over from other donors' samples.

The CDR3 here is CASSLFPRGGYNEQFF. The CDR3 DNA reads TGTGCCAGCAGTTTATTCCCGAGGGGCGGCTACAATGAGCAGTTCTTC. V gene TRBV28 combines with J gene TRBJ2-1; the D call may be TRBD1 or TRBD2 (5 bases each). This CDR3 spans 16 amino acids. Germline V gene lookup returns CDR1 MDHEN and CDR2 SYDVKM. V lost 1 base, J lost 3 bases, and 13 bases lay in between.